This is a list of T cell receptor beta chains from one sample in a study of blood T cell repertoires in COVID-19. Clones were read by immunoSEQ multiplex PCR, and TCRdb kept only the in-frame ones, dropping some. Of more than 200,000 clones listed, 65% to 85% are singletons. What was sequenced was peripheral blood. The source of these receptors is a woman aged 45-65 years with acute or convalescent COVID-19. Each CDR3 is given without its conserved first and last residue.

V gene	J gene	CDR3 protein
TRBV2	TRBJ1-2	ASSILTDYGYT
TRBV11-3	TRBJ2-1	ASSLSGRGDEQF
TRBV5-1	TRBJ1-3	ASRPGETGQGYYSGNTIY
TRBV6-5	TRBJ1-6	ASSSTGQNSPLH
TRBV28	TRBJ2-7	ASSSGTSWQY
TRBV20-1	TRBJ2-3	SLLSADTQY
TRBV12-5	TRBJ2-2	ASGLWTGAGTGELF
TRBV3-1/TRBV3-2	TRBJ2-3	ASSQGDSATDTQY
TRBV4-1	TRBJ2-4	ASSPGSARERQAKNIQY
TRBV5-6	TRBJ1-6	ASSLGTGSPLH
TRBV28	TRBJ1-1	ASTRLGSGTEAF
TRBV3-1/TRBV3-2	TRBJ2-5	ASSPPGLAGQGWETQY
TRBV12-3/TRBV12-4	TRBJ1-1	ASSLTGSTEAF
TRBV29-1	TRBJ2-4	SVERLAGVGIQY
TRBV24-1	TRBJ2-3	ATSGVLAGVTDTQY
TRBV5-1	TRBJ2-1	ASSLYGEASSYNEQF
TRBV27	TRBJ1-3	ASTWDRVSGTIY
TRBV28	TRBJ2-3	ASAMPGLARGTQY
TRBV10-3	TRBJ2-7	AISESESLAGGEQY
TRBV2	TRBJ2-3	ASSGADTQY
TRBV9	TRBJ2-1	ASSLSGVGVYEQF
TRBV13	TRBJ2-7	ASSFRGQGLHEQY
TRBV2	TRBJ2-7	ASSRQPGSSYEQY
TRBV3-1/TRBV3-2	TRBJ2-7	ASSQGLASRKGEQY
TRBV5-1	TRBJ2-7	ASSGTGPPYEQY
TRBV5-5	TRBJ1-2	ASSLNPGPRGSGYT
TRBV2	TRBJ2-4	ASSGGSSYIQY
TRBV19	TRBJ2-7	ATTRRASGPYEQY
TRBV5-8	TRBJ2-7	ASSLWASVLVESYEQY
TRBV7-9	TRBJ2-1	ASSLKRASYNEQF
TRBV30	TRBJ1-3	AWSRGQVNSGNTIY
TRBV5-4	TRBJ1-2	ASSREGTDYGYT
TRBV19	TRBJ1-3	ASRTGIGNTIY